This TCR beta chain was found in a study of T cells in Graves' hyperthyroidism and ophthalmopathy. Researchers amplified the TCR beta CDR3 regions from RNA transcripts. A first-round RT-PCR of the TCR CDR3 used the HTBI primer set. Each CDR3 protein gets one entry after TCRdb re-called the multiplex PCR reads with MiXCR. This table has about 740,000 distinct CDR3 sequences, about 14% appearing once. Germline assignment: CDR1 LGHDT and CDR2 YNNKEL (reference sequence). This CDR3 region has 15 residues. This clonotype was seen a handful of times. One end of the junction fails to match germline, which may point to a read error.

This chain uses TRBV3-1 with TRBJ2-3; TRBD2 might be the D (5 bases). The sequencing input was blood. The origin of this receptor is a woman aged 18 to 35 with Graves' hyperthyroidism. The CDR3 spells CASSPGVARPDTRYF. CDR3 DNA: TGTGCCAGCAGCCCCGGGGTAGCGAGACCAGATACGCGGTATTTT.